These T cell receptor beta chains were read from a single sample in a study of T cells in Graves' hyperthyroidism and ophthalmopathy. Each CDR3 protein gets one entry after TCRdb re-called the multiplex PCR reads with MiXCR. The sample lists 560,000 or so distinct CDR3 sequences, 15% to 20% occurring once. The sequenced material came from blood. The receptors here all came from a man aged 40-49 years with Graves' ophthalmopathy. Both conserved end residues are part of each CDR3.

J | V | CDR3
TRBJ2-2 | TRBV4-1 | CASSLEGVGTGELFF
TRBJ2-3 | TRBV20-1 | CSAVNRETDTQYF
TRBJ1-2 | TRBV11-2 | CASSLLKSSGYTF
TRBJ2-7 | TRBV4-1 | CASSPQSSAGPISYEQYF
TRBJ2-7 | TRBV12-3/TRBV12-4 | CASSLRGLGEQYF
TRBJ1-1 | TRBV11-2 | CASSADSLGDTEAFF
TRBJ2-7 | TRBV19 | CASSPLAGLGYEQYF
TRBJ1-5 | TRBV12-3/TRBV12-4 | CASSRQDNQPQHF
TRBJ1-2 | TRBV2 | CASSEWRDGYGYTF
TRBJ2-1 | TRBV6-1 | CASSTPYNEQFF
TRBJ1-5 | TRBV30 | CAWSVQGSNQPQHF
TRBJ1-2 | TRBV5-1 | CASSRFTSETANYGYTF
TRBJ1-6 | TRBV27 | CASRRIDRGTPLHF
TRBJ2-5 | TRBV18 | CASSPHGRETQYF
TRBJ2-3 | TRBV27 | CASSYDRRITDTQYF
TRBJ1-2 | TRBV2 | CASSEASGHDPYGYTF
TRBJ2-1 | TRBV3-1 | CASSQDLREREFF
TRBJ2-2 | TRBV28 | CASRGVLNTGELFF
TRBJ1-5 | TRBV12-3/TRBV12-4 | CASSFTGPLGNQPQHF
TRBJ2-5 | TRBV7-9 | CASGGGETQYF
TRBJ1-2 | TRBV3-1 | CASSQGGGYTF
TRBJ1-4 | TRBV20-1 | CSARDVRGLNEKLFF
TRBJ2-5 | TRBV11-2 | CASSTRQTSVRETQYF
TRBJ2-7 | TRBV7-2 | CASSPGQGVEQYF
TRBJ2-7 | TRBV5-1 | CASSLASRTNEQYF
TRBJ2-3 | TRBV20-1 | CSASFLGALRDTQYF
TRBJ2-1 | TRBV6-1 | CATIRGVAGGYNEQFF
TRBJ2-2 | TRBV5-1 | CASSWTNTNTGELFF
TRBJ1-1 | TRBV3-1 | CASSHLAKTGTEAFF